This TCR beta chain derives from a study of cytomegalovirus exposure and HLA in healthy donors. V lost 4 bases, J lost 7 bases, and 5 bases lay in between. CDR3 length: 11 amino acids. The germline CDR1 and CDR2 sequences are GTSNPN and SVGIG (reference sequence). Amplification used 60 Vbeta primers and 13 Jbeta primers. This table comes from immunoSEQ multiplex PCR, and its TCRdb copy is limited to in-frame clones, with some not included. This sample has approximately 150,000 clones, with roughly 79% found just once. Sequencing used PBMCs. This sequence was found in a male donor in good health and CMV-seronegative. This sequence joins TRBV30 and TRBJ1-6, with D perhaps TRBD1 (5 bases). CDR3 residues: CAWKGNSPLHF. The CDR3 bases are TGTGCCTGGAAGGGGAATTCACCCCTCCACTTT.